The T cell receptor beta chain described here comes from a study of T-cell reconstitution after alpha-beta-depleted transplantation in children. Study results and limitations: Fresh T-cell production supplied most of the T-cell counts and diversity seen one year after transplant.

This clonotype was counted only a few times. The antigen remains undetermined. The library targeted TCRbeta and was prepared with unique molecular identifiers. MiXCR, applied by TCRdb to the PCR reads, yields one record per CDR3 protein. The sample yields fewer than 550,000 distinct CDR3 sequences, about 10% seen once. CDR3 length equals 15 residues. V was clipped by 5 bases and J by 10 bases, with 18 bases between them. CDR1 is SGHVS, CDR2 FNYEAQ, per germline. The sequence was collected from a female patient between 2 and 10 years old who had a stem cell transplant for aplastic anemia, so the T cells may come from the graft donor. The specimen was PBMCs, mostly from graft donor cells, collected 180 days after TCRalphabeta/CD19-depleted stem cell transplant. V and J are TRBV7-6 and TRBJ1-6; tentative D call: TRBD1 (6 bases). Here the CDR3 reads CASSPRPGTSSPLHF. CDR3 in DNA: TGTGCCAGCAGCCCACGTCCCGGGACAAGCTCACCCCTCCACTTT.